Below are 26 T cell receptor beta chains sequenced from a single sample in a study of blood T cell repertoires in COVID-19. The table came from immunoSEQ multiplex PCR; TCRdb's copy has only in-frame clones and leaves some out. The sample carries around 300,000 clones, more than 80% recorded once. The sample consisted of peripheral blood. The receptors were sampled from a woman aged 25 to 45 with COVID-19, enrolled during active disease.

This sequence joins TRBV7-8 and TRBJ1-4, with D possibly TRBD1 on 5 matching bases. The CDR3 is made up of 14 amino acids. V shed 3 bases and J shed 7 bases, with 12 bases lying between them. Germline lookup yields CDR1 SGHVS and CDR2 FQNEAQ. This CDR3 is CASSLPGGREKLFF. The CDR3 DNA follows: TGTGCCAGCAGCTTGCCCGGGGGTCGTGAAAAACTGTTTTTT.

This clone turned up a few times. CDR3 amino acids: CASRSMSQGNEQFF. The CDR3 bases are TGTGCCAGCAGATCCATGTCACAGGGCAATGAGCAGTTCTTC. The chain carries TRBV7-9 and TRBJ2-1; D possibly corresponds to TRBD1 (6 bases). The CDR3 sequence is 14 residues long. V gave up 6 bases and J gave up 6 bases, with 15 bases separating them. CDR1 and CDR2 (germline): SEHNR, FQNEAQ (reference sequence).

V and J are TRBV7-2 and TRBJ2-5, with D tentatively TRBD2 (5 bases). With 1 base removed from V and 1 base from J, the gap between germline ends came to 13 bases. The length of the CDR3 is 16 residues. Germline V gene sequence: CDR1 SGHTA, CDR2 FQGNSA. The DNA for the CDR3 is TGTGCCAGCAGCTTAGTCGGGGTGGTAGTCCAAGAGACCCAGTACTTC. Protein: CASSLVGVVVQETQYF.

The chain has TRBV18 and TRBJ1-1; 7 bases agree with TRBD1. Germline CDR1 KGHSH, CDR2 LQKENI. V dropped 4 bases and J dropped 4; count of bases not matched to a gene: 3. This CDR3 has 13 residues. The CDR3 loop is CASSLRGVTEAFF. In nucleotides, the CDR3 is TGTGCCAGCTCACTCAGGGGGGTCACTGAAGCTTTCTTT.

The chain links TRBV3-1 (or the pseudogene TRBV3-2) to TRBJ1-6; D gene unclear. The CDR3 covers 15 residues. Germline CDR1 LGHDT, CDR2 YNNKEL (reference sequence). V lost 1 base to trimming and J lost 8 bases, with 12 bases between them. The DNA of the CDR3 is TGTGCCAGCAGCCAAGCTGCAGGCCGTGATTCACCCCTCCACTTT. It is translated as CASSQAAGRDSPLHF.

The genes are TRBV28 and TRBJ1-2; no clear D gene. There are 12 residues in the CDR3. CDR1 MDHEN and CDR2 SYDVKM come from the germline V gene. V was trimmed by 11 bases and J by 0 bases, leaving 10 bases between them. In DNA form, the CDR3 reads TGTGCCGCCCGGTCTGCTAACTATGGCTACACCTTC. It is translated as CAARSANYGYTF.

V is TRBV18 and J is TRBJ2-5, with TRBD1 matching 9 bases. The germline V gene has CDR1 KGHSH and CDR2 LQKENI. The V segment lost 2 bases and the J segment 2 bases; nucleotides outside the gene matches: 3. The CDR3 is 15 amino acids. The CDR3 nucleotides are TGTGCCAGCTCACCAAACAGGGGGCGACAAGAGACCCAGTACTTC. Its translation is CASSPNRGRQETQYF.

The V gene is TRBV5-4, the J gene TRBJ1-6; 8 bases fit TRBD1. The CDR3 is 15 amino acids. Germline trimming cut 4 bases from V and 10 bases from J; bases unmatched to any gene: 10. CDR1 and CDR2 (germline): SGHNT, YYREEE (reference sequence). The CDR3 is CASSPWTGPRSPLHF. The CDR3 nucleotides are TGTGCCAGCAGCCCATGGACAGGGCCACGATCACCCCTCCACTTT.

This chain joins TRBV2 and TRBJ2-1; 11 bases match TRBD2. Per germline, CDR1 SNHLY and CDR2 FYNNEI. V shed 11 bases, J shed 10 bases, and the junction held 4 bases outside the gene matches. This CDR3 is built from 11 residues. Here the CDR3 reads CAGRLAGEQFF. The CDR3 DNA follows: TGTGCCGGTCGACTAGCGGGAGAGCAGTTCTTC.

J is TRBJ1-5 and V is TRBV10-1, with 7 bases lining up with TRBD1. Germline assignment: CDR1 WNHNN and CDR2 SYGVQD (reference sequence). The ends lost 6 bases at V and 4 bases at J; junction bases unmatched: 3. This CDR3 is built from 13 residues. The CDR3 DNA is TGCGCCAGCAGGACAGGGAGAAATCAGCCCCAGCATTTT. Its translation is CASRTGRNQPQHF.

The chain links TRBV2 to TRBJ2-6, with D possibly TRBD2 on 6 matching bases. Germline CDR1 reads SNHLY; CDR2 reads FYNNEI. CDR3 length: 19 amino acids. Trimming removed 3 bases at V and 0 bases at J, with 18 bases between. CDR3 residues: CASSDVRGITSSGANVLTF. DNA of the CDR3: TGTGCCAGCAGTGATGTCCGGGGGATCACTTCCTCTGGGGCCAACGTCCTGACTTTC.

The rearrangement joins TRBV6-5 to TRBJ1-5; 9 bases agree with TRBD1. Germline loops: CDR1 MNHEY, CDR2 SVGAGI. This CDR3 is 15 amino acids long. J lost 4 bases, V lost 6 bases, and 7 bases had no gene match. CDR3 sequence reads: CASRGTGSVNQPQHF. The CDR3 nucleotides are TGTGCCAGCAGAGGGACAGGGTCTGTAAATCAGCCCCAGCATTTT.

As regards this clone: Other nucleotide sequences in the sample specify the same CDR3. CDR3 loop: CASSLAGSYNEQFF. The CDR3 DNA follows: TGTGCCAGCAGCTTAGCGGGGTCCTACAATGAGCAGTTCTTC. This sequence joins TRBV11-2 and TRBJ2-1, with D possibly being TRBD2 (5 bases). V was pared by 1 base and J by 1 base, with 5 bases between. The CDR3 is made up of 14 amino acids. Germline CDR1 and CDR2: SGHAT and FQNNGV.

The V and J genes are TRBV7-3 and TRBJ2-6; TRBD2 might be the D (5 bases). Between the trimmed V and J ends, which lost 6 bases and 0 bases, there was a span of 12 bases. Germline lookup yields CDR1 SGHTA and CDR2 FQGTGA. The length of the CDR3 is 16 residues. In DNA, the CDR3 is TGTGCCAGCAGTCCAACGGGGAACTCTGGGGCCAACGTCCTGACTTTC. Its protein product is CASSPTGNSGANVLTF.

The V call is TRBV5-1, the J call TRBJ2-7; TRBD2 matches 7 bases. The CDR3 spans 17 residues. The germline CDR1 and CDR2 sequences are SGHRS and YFSETQ. J was trimmed by 3 bases and V by 0 bases; bases with no gene match: 12. CDR3 protein: CASSLASGAVPRYEQYF. The CDR3 coding sequence is TGCGCCAGCAGCTTGGCGAGCGGGGCGGTACCACGCTACGAGCAGTACTTC. Drawing the rest from reference TRBV5-1 and TRBJ2-7, the complete variable domain is KAGVTQTPRYLIKTRGQQVTLSCSPISGHRSVSWYQQTPGQGLQFLFEYFSETQRNKGNFPGRFSGRQFSNSRSEMNVSTLELGDSALYLCASSLASGAVPRYEQYFGPGTRLTVT.

This chain connects TRBV2 to TRBJ1-2, with a weak D call TRBD1 (5 bases). Germline loops: CDR1 SNHLY, CDR2 FYNNEI. Trimming removed 7 bases at V and 2 bases at J, with 11 bases between. There are 13 residues in the CDR3. CDR3 region: CASTDGGNYGYTF. The CDR3 DNA sequence: TGTGCCAGCACTGACGGGGGGAACTATGGCTACACCTTC.

The V call is TRBV10-2, the J call TRBJ1-1; TRBD1 is a possible D gene (5 bases). CDR1 and CDR2 from the germline V gene are WSHSY and SAAADI. V was cut by 2 bases and J by 0 bases, with 16 bases left in between. This CDR3 spans 17 amino acids. The CDR3 DNA is TGCGCCAGCAGTGAGCGGACCGGGGGATCTATGAACACTGAAGCTTTCTTT. Amino acids: CASSERTGGSMNTEAFF.

This chain links TRBV16 with TRBJ1-2; the D is unclear. CDR3 length: 12 amino acids. Trimming stripped 6 bases from V and 6 bases from J, with 11 bases between. Germline loops: CDR1 KGHSY, CDR2 FQNENV. The CDR3 coding sequence is TGTGCCAGCAGTCAAACAGAAGATGGCTACACCTTC. Residues: CASSQTEDGYTF.

V and J are TRBV27 and TRBJ1-4, with D unclear. The germline V and J ends were trimmed by 6 bases and 3 bases, with 8 bases remaining between them. In germline, CDR1 is MNHEY, CDR2 SMNVEV (reference sequence). The CDR3 consists of 13 residues. CDR3 nucleotides: TGTGCCAGCAGGCGAAACCCTAATGAAAAACTGTTTTTT. The encoded protein is CASRRNPNEKLFF.

A word on this clone: Other DNA sequences in the same sample also yield this CDR3. The chain carries TRBV28 and TRBJ2-5; 12 bases match TRBD1. Germline CDR1 reads MDHEN; CDR2 reads SYDVKM. The V segment lost 3 bases and the J segment 5 bases; nucleotides outside the gene matches: 4. CDR3 size: 15 residues. CDR3 in DNA: TGTGCCAGCAGTTTCCGGGACAGGGGGCTCGAGACCCAGTACTTC. Translating gives CASSFRDRGLETQYF.

The chain couples TRBV24-1 to TRBJ1-1; D possibly corresponds to TRBD1 (5 bases). The length of the CDR3 is 14 residues. The V and J ends lost 6 bases and 2 bases respectively, with 12 bases between them. Germline V CDR1 and CDR2: KGHDR, SFDVKD. CDR3 sequence reads: CATSLGQGNTEAFF. The CDR3 nucleotides read TGTGCCACCAGTCTTGGGCAGGGCAACACTGAAGCTTTCTTT.

The rearrangement uses TRBV12-3 or TRBV12-4 and TRBJ1-2, with TRBD1 identical over 9 bases. The CDR3 length is 13 residues. The V and J ends lost 8 bases and 1 base, in that order; junction bases with no gene match: 2. The CDR3, as DNA: TGTGCCAGCCGGGGACAGGGTAACTATGGCTACACCTTC. This gives the protein CASRGQGNYGYTF.

This sequence joins TRBV29-1 and TRBJ2-3; 12 nucleotides match TRBD2. The germline V gene has CDR1 SQVTM and CDR2 ANQGSEA. J gave up 2 bases and V 5 bases, and 5 bases lay outside the gene matches. The CDR3 is 15 amino acids. In DNA, the CDR3 is TGCAGCGTTTTTGGACTAGCGGGACACACAGATACGCAGTATTTT. It specifies CSVFGLAGHTDTQYF.

The chain is built from TRBV19 and TRBJ1-1, with 7 bases that match TRBD1. V trimming: 5 bases; J trimming: 3 bases; junction bases outside the gene matches: 6. There are 14 residues in the CDR3. From germline, CDR1 is LNHDA and CDR2 SQIVND (reference sequence). The CDR3 here is CASSPTGWHTEAFF. CDR3 DNA sequence: TGTGCCAGTAGTCCGACAGGGTGGCACACTGAAGCTTTCTTT.

This clone was counted once. The genes are TRBV4-1 and TRBJ2-5, with D tentatively TRBD2 (6 bases). Per the germline V gene, CDR1 is MGHRA and CDR2 is YSYEKL. Trimming shortened V by 0 bases and J by 0 bases, and 20 bases separated the two germline ends. The CDR3 has 19 amino acids. CDR3 coding DNA: TGCGCCAGCAGCCAAGATACTAGCCAACCCTACCCGTACCAAGAGACCCAGTACTTC. It encodes CASSQDTSQPYPYQETQYF.

This chain joins TRBV7-6 and TRBJ2-1; D remains unclear. Germline-derived CDR1 and CDR2 are SGHVS and FNYEAQ. The germline V and J ends were trimmed by 3 bases and 5 bases, with 17 bases remaining between them. The CDR3 spans 16 residues. Written as DNA, the CDR3 is TGTGCCAGCAGCTTCGCTGGCCCTGTCTTAAACAATGAGCAGTTCTTC. This gives the protein CASSFAGPVLNNEQFF.